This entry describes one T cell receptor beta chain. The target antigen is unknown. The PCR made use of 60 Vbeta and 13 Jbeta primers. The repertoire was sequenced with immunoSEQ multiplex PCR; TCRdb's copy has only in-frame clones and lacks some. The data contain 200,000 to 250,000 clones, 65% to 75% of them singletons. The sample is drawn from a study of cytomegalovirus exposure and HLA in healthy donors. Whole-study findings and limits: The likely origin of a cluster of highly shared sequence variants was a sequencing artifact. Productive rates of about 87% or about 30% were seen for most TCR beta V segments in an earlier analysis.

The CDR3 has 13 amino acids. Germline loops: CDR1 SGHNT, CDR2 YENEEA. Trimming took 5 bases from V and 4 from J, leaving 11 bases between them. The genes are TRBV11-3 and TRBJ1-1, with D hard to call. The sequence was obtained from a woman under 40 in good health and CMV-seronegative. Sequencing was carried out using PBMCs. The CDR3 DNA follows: TGTGCCAGCAGCCCCCCGGGAGGCACTGAAGCTTTCTTT. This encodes CASSPPGGTEAFF.